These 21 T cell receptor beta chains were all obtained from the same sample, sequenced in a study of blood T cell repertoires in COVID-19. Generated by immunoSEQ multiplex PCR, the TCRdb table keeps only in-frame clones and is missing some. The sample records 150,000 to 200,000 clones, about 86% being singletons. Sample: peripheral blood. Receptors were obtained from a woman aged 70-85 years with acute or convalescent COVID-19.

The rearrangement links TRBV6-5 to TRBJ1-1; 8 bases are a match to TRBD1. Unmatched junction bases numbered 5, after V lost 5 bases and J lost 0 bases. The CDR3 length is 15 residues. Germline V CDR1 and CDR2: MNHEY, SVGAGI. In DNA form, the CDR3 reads TGTGCCAGCAGTCCCGGGACAGGAATGAACACTGAAGCTTTCTTT. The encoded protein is CASSPGTGMNTEAFF.

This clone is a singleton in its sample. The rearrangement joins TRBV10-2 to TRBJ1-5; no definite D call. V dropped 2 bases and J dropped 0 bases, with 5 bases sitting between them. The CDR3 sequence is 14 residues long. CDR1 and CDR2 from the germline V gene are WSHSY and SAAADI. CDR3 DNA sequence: TGCGCCAGCAGTGAGCAGTCTAGCAATCAGCCCCAGCATTTT. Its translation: CASSEQSSNQPQHF.

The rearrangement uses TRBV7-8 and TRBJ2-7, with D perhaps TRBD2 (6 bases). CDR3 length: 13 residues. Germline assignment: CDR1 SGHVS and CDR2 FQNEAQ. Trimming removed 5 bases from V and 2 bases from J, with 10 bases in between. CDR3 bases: TGTGCCAGCAGCCCGGGACTCCCCTACGAGCAGTACTTC. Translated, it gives CASSPGLPYEQYF.

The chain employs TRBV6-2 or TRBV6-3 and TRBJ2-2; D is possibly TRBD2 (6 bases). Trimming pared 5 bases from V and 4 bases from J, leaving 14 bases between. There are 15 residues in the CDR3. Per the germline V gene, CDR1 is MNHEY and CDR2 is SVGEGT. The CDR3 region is CASSNLAGSTGELFF. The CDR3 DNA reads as TGTGCCAGCAGTAACTTGGCGGGATCCACCGGGGAGCTGTTTTTT.

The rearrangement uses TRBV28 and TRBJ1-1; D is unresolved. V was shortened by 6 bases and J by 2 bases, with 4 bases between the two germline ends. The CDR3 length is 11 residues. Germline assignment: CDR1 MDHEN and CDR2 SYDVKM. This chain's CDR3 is CASRANTEAFF. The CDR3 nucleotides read TGTGCCAGCAGGGCAAACACTGAAGCTTTCTTT.

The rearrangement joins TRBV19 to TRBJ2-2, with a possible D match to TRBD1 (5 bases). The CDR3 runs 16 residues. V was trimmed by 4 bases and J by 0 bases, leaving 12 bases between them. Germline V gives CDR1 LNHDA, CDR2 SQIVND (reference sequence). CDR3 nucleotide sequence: TGTGCCAGTAGTAAGTCTCAGGGTTCGAACACCGGGGAGCTGTTTTTT. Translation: CASSKSQGSNTGELFF.

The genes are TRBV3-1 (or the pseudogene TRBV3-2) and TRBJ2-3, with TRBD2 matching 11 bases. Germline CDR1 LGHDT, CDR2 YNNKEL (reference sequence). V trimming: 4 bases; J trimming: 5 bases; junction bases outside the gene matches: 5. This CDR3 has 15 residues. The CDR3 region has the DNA TGTGCCAGCAGCCCGATGACTAGCGGGGAAGATACGCAGTATTTT. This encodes CASSPMTSGEDTQYF.

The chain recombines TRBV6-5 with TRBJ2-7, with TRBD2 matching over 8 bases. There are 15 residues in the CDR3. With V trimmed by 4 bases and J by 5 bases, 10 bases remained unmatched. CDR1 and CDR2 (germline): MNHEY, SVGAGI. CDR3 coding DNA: TGTGCCAGCAGTTCCGCGGGACTAGGGGCGAACGAGCAGTACTTC. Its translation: CASSSAGLGANEQYF.

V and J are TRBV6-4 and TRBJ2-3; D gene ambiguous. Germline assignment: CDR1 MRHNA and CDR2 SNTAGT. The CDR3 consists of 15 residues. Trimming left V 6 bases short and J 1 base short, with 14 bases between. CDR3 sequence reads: CASSSALGGTDTQYF. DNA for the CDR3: TGTGCCAGCAGCTCCGCGCTAGGAGGCACAGATACGCAGTATTTT.

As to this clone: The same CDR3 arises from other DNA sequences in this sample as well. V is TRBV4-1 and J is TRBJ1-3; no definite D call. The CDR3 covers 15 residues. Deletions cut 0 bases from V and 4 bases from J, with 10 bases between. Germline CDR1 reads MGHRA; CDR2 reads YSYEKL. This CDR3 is CASSQDTGPGNTIYF. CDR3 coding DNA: TGCGCCAGCAGCCAAGATACGGGTCCCGGAAACACCATATATTTT.

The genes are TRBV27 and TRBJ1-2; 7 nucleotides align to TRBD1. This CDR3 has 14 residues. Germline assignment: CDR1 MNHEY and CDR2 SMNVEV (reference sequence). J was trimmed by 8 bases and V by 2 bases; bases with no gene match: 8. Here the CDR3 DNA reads TGTGCCAGCAGTTTAAATAGGGCAGGGGGGGGCTACACCTTC. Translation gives CASSLNRAGGGYTF.

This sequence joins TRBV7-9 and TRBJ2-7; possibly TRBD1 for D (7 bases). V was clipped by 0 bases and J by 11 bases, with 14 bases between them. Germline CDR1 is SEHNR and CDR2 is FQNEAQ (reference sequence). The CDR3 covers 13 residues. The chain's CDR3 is CASSLAEGQSEYF. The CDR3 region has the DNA TGTGCCAGCAGCTTAGCGGAGGGACAGTCGGAGTACTTC.

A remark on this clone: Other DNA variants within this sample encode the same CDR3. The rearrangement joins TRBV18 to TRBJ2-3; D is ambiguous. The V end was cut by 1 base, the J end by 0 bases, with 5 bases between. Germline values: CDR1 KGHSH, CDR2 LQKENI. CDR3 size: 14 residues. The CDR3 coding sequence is TGTGCCAGCTCACCACTGCAGAGCACAGATACGCAGTATTTT. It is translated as CASSPLQSTDTQYF.

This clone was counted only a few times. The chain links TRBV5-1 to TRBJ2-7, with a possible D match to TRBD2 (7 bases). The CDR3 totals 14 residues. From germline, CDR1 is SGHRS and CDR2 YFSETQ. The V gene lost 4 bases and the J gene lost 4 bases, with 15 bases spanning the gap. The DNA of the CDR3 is TGCGCCAGCAGCCCGCAGGGGAGGGGTTACGAGCAGTACTTC. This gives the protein CASSPQGRGYEQYF.

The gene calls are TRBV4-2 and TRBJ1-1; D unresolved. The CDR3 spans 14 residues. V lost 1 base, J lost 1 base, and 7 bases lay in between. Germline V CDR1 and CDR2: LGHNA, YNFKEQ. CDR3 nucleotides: TGTGCCAGCAGCCAAGCGGACTGGAACACTGAAGCTTTCTTT. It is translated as CASSQADWNTEAFF.

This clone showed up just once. CDR3 loop: CASSNRTGKNIQYF. In nucleotides, the CDR3 is TGTGCCAGTAGTAACCGGACTGGCAAAAACATTCAGTACTTC. The rearrangement links TRBV19 to TRBJ2-4; maybe TRBD2 (5 bases). V shed 4 bases and J shed 3 bases, with 10 bases lying between them. Germline V gene sequence: CDR1 LNHDA, CDR2 SQIVND (reference sequence). The CDR3 has 14 amino acids.

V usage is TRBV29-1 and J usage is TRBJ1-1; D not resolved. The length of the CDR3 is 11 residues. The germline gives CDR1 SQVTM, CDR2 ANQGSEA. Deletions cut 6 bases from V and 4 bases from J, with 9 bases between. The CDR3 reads CSVEESTEAFF. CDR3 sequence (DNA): TGCAGCGTAGAGGAATCCACTGAAGCTTTCTTT.

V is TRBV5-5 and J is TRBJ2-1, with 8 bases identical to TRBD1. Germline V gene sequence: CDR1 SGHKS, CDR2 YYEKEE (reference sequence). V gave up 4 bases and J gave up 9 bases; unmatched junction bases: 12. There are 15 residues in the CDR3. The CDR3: CASSLSDRVGSEQFF. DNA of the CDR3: TGTGCCAGCAGCCTATCGGACAGGGTCGGAAGTGAGCAGTTCTTC.

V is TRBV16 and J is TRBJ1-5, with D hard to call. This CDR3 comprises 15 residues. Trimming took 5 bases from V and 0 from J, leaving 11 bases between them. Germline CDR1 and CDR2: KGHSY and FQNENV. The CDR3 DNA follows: TGTGCCAGCAGCGAAACAAGAAGTAGCAATCAGCCCCAGCATTTT. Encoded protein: CASSETRSSNQPQHF.

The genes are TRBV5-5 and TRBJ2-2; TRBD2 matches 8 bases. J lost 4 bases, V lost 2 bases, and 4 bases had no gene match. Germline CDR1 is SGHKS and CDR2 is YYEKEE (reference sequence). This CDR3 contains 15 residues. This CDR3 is CASSFLAGRTGELFF. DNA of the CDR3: TGTGCCAGCAGCTTCTTAGCGGGGCGCACCGGGGAGCTGTTTTTT.

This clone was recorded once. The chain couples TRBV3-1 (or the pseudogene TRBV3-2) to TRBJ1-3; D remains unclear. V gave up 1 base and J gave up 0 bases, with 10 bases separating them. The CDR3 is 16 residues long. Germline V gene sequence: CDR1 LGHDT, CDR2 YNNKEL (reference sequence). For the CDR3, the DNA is TGTGCCAGCAGCCAAGGTAGACATCGCTCTGGAAACACCATATATTTT. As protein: CASSQGRHRSGNTIYF.